Listed below are T cell receptor beta chains from one sample, sequenced in a study of PD-1 blockade in mismatch repair-deficient tumors. This table comes from immunoSEQ multiplex PCR, and its TCRdb copy is limited to in-frame clones, with some not included. The table shows 100,000 to 150,000 clones, with around 86% occurring only once. Sequenced material: peripheral blood, taken 44 weeks after starting pembrolizumab. The receptors stem from an adult with mismatch repair-deficient cancer. Both conserved end residues are part of each CDR3. D genes are given only for firm matches. For some rows the clone size is stated as once, few or many, or as a class when expanded; others skip it.

D,V,J,length,size,CDR3,DNA
TRBD1,TRBV7-9,TRBJ2-3,17,once,CASSLRDRVTSTDTQYF,TGTGCCAGCAGCTTAAGGGACAGGGTTACAAGCACAGATACGCAGTATTTT
TRBD2,TRBV14,TRBJ2-2,16,once,CASSQIAGANTGELFF,TGTGCCAGCAGCCAAATAGCGGGAGCGAACACCGGGGAGCTGTTTTTT
TRBD2,TRBV29-1,TRBJ2-1,14,-,CSVDTSGGFNEQFF,TGCAGCGTTGATACTAGCGGGGGATTTAATGAGCAGTTCTTC
-,TRBV11-2,TRBJ2-3,12,once,CASTASTDTQYF,TGTGCCAGCACAGCTTCTACAGATACGCAGTATTTT
TRBD1,TRBV5-8,TRBJ2-4,18,-,CASSLEGQISLAKNIQYF,TGTGCCAGCAGCTTGGAGGGACAGATTAGTTTAGCCAAAAACATTCAGTACTTC
TRBD1,TRBV13,TRBJ1-4,15,-,CASRSSDRVEEKLFF,TGTGCCAGCAGATCATCTGACAGGGTAGAGGAAAAACTGTTTTTT
-,TRBV5-6,TRBJ2-1,14,-,CASSFRSGAVEQFF,TGTGCCAGCAGCTTTAGAAGCGGTGCAGTTGAGCAGTTCTTC
-,TRBV9,TRBJ2-2,13,-,CASSVQGGGELFF,TGTGCCAGCAGCGTCCAGGGTGGCGGGGAGCTGTTTTTT
-,TRBV7-9,TRBJ2-7,13,-,CASSLLPLYEQYF,TGTGCCAGCAGCTTACTTCCCCTCTACGAGCAGTACTTC
-,TRBV6-5,TRBJ2-7,13,-,CASSYLRGYEQYF,TGTGCCAGCAGTTACTTGAGAGGTTACGAGCAGTACTTC
-,TRBV5-1,TRBJ2-1,13,few,CASSESSYNEQFF,TGCGCTTCATCCGAAAGCTCCTACAATGAGCAGTTCTTC
-,TRBV5-6,TRBJ1-1,16,once,CASSLESMDSATEAFF,TGTGCCAGCAGCTTGGAGTCCATGGACAGCGCCACTGAAGCTTTCTTT
TRBD1,TRBV15,TRBJ2-1,12,-,CATGQGTNEQFF,TGTGCCACCGGACAGGGTACCAATGAGCAGTTCTTC